This T cell receptor beta chain was sequenced during a study of T cells expressing NK-cell markers. Study background: It was from sorted CD3+CD56+NKG2C+, CD3+CD56+NKG2C- and CD3+CD56-NKG2C+ T cells that TCR beta repertoires came. The sequencing cohort of eight donors included seven HCMV-seropositive individuals and one seronegative individual.

Germline CDR1 LNHNV, CDR2 YYDKDF (reference sequence). CDR3 length: 13 residues. Notes on this clonotype: Antigen unknown.

Study-level findings and limits: Clarity on HCMV specificity was lacking for the expanded NKG2C+ T cell clones.

The TCR beta cDNA came from 5'RACE template switching with UMIs. TCRdb re-called the 5' RACE reads and gives one entry per CDR3 protein, without DNA. The sample has some 500,000 distinct CDR3 sequences. This TCR came from a woman aged 45-65 years in good health. The sequenced sample was blood T cells: a sorted CD56 or NKG2C T cell subset, CD4+ or CD8+ T cells, or bulk PBMC T cells (not recorded which). The rearrangement uses TRBV15 and TRBJ1-2; the D gene TCRdb calls, TRBD1, cannot be checked with no DNA. The CDR3 protein is CATFQGGSYGYTF.